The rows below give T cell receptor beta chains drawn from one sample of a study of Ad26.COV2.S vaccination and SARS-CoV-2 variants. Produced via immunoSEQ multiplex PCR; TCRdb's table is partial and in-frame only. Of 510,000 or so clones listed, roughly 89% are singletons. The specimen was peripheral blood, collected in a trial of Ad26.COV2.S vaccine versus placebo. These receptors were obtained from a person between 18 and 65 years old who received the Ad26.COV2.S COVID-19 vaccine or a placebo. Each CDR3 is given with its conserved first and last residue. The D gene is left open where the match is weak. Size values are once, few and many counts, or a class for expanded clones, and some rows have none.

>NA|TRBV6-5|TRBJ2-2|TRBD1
TGTGCCAGCAAATTAGACAGGGTGGCCGGGGAGCTGTTTTTT
CASKLDRVAGELFF
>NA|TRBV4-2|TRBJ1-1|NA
TGTGCCAGCAGCCAAGGGGGGGTAGAAGCTTTCTTT
CASSQGGVEAFF
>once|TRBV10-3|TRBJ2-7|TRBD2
TGTGCCATCAGTGGACTAGCGGGCTACGAGCAGTACTTC
CAISGLAGYEQYF
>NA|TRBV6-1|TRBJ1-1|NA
TGTGCCAGCAGTGAAGTGGGCAGGGTGAAACTGTACACTGAAGCTTTCTTT
CASSEVGRVKLYTEAFF
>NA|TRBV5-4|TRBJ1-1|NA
TGTGCCAGCAGCCGGACCATGAACACTGAAGCTTTCTTT
CASSRTMNTEAFF
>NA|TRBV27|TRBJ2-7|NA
TGTGCCAGCAGACCGGGGTTTTTGCTCTCCTACGAGCAGTACTTC
CASRPGFLLSYEQYF
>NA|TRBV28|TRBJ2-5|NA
TGTGCCAGCAGTGGGCAGGGAGAGACCCAGTACTTC
CASSGQGETQYF
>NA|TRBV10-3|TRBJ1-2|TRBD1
TGTGCCATCAGCCTGCAGGGGGCTGACTATGGCTACACCTTC
CAISLQGADYGYTF
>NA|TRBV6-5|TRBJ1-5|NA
TGTGCCAGCAGTCCCAACGAGGGCAATCAGCCCCAGCATTTT
CASSPNEGNQPQHF
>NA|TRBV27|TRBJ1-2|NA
TGTGCCAGCAGTTTTAGTACGGGTGGGGGATACACCTTC
CASSFSTGGGYTF
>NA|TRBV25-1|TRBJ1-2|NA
TGTGCCAGCGGCGAGGGGGGGGCGGCCTACACCTTC
CASGEGGAAYTF
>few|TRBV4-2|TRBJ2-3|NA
TGTGCCAGCAGCCACGCCGCGAACGAGGATACGCAGTATTTT
CASSHAANEDTQYF
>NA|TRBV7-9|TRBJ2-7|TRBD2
TGTGCCAGCAGCCCGTGGCGGGGACTAGCGGGAGGCGAGCAGTACTTC
CASSPWRGLAGGEQYF
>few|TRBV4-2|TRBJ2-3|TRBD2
TGTGCCAGCAGCTCCCGGGAGGCACAAGATACGCAGTATTTT
CASSSREAQDTQYF
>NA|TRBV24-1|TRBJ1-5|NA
TGTGCCACCAGTGAACAAAATCAGCCCCAGCATTTT
CATSEQNQPQHF
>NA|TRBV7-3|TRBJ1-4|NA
TGTGCCAGCAGCCCGGGGCGTAATGAAAAACTGTTTTTT
CASSPGRNEKLFF
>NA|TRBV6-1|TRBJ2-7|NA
TGTGCCAGCAGTGATGCCCCTAGACAGCCGACCTACGAGCAGTACTTC
CASSDAPRQPTYEQYF
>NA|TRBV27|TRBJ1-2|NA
TGTGCCAGCAGTTCCGACGGTAACTATGGCTACACCTTC
CASSSDGNYGYTF
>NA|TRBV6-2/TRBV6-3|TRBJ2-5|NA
TGTGCCAGCAGCAAAGAAGAGACCCAGTACTTC
CASSKEETQYF
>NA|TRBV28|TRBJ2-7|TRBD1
TGTGCCAGCAGGCACCCCGGACAGGGGATTTCGATCTACGAGCAGTACTTC
CASRHPGQGISIYEQYF
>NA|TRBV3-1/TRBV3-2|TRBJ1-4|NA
TGTGCCAGCAGCCAGAACAGGGAAAAACTGTTTTTT
CASSQNREKLFF
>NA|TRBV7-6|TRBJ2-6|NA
TGTGCCAGCAGCTTCGGTCCCTCTGGGGCCAACGTCCTGACTTTC
CASSFGPSGANVLTF
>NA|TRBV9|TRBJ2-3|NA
TGTGCCAGCAGCCTGGCGTTAGATACGCAGTATTTT
CASSLALDTQYF
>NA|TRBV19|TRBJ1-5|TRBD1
TGTGCCAGTAGTATATACGGCGGACAGGGCAATCAGCCCCAGCATTTT
CASSIYGGQGNQPQHF
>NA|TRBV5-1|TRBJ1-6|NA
TGCGCCAGCAGCTCCCGGGACCAAAATAATTCACCCCTCCACTTT
CASSSRDQNNSPLHF